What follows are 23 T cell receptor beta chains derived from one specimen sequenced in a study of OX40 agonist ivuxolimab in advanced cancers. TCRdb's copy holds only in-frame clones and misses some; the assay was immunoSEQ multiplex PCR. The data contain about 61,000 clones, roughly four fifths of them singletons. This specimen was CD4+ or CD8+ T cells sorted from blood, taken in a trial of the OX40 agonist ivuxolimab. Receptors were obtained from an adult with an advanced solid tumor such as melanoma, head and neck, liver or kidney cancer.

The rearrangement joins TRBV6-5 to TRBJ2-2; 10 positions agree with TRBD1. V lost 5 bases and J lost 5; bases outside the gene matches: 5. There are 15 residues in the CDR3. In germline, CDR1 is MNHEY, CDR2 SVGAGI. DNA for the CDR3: TGTGCCAGCAGTCCGGGACAGGGGCGGACCGGGGAGCTGTTTTTT. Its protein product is CASSPGQGRTGELFF.

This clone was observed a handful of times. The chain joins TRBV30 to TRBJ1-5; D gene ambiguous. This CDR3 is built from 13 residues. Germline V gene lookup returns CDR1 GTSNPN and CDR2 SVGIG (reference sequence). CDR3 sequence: CAWGLASNQPQHF. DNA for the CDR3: TGTGCGTGGGGATTAGCGAGCAATCAGCCCCAGCATTTT.

The CDR3 protein is CASRNQDEQYF. CDR3 in DNA: TGTGCCAGCAGGAACCAGGACGAGCAGTACTTC. The chain carries TRBV7-2 and TRBJ2-7; D ambiguous. V lost 6 bases, J lost 5 bases, and 8 bases lay in between. The CDR3 runs to 11 residues. Per the germline V gene, CDR1 is SGHTA and CDR2 is FQGNSA.

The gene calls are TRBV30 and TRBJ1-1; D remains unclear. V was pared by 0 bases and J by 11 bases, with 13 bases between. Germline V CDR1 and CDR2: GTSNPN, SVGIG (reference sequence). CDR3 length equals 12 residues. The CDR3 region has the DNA TGTGCCTGGAGTGTACCCTTGGGAAGGGCTTTCTTT. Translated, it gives CAWSVPLGRAFF.

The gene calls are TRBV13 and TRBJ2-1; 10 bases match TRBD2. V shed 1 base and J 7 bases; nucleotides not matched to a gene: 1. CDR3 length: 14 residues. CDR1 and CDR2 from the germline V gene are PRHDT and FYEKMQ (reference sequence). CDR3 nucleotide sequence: TGTGCCAGCAGCTTAGCAGCGGGGGGGAATGAGCAGTTCTTC. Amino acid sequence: CASSLAAGGNEQFF.

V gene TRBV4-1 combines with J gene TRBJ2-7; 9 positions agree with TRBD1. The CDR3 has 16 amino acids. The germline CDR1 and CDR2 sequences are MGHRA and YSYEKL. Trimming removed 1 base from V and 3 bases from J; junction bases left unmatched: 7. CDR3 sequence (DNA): TGCGCCAGCAGCCAAGGCACGGGACAGGGCCGCTACGAGCAGTACTTC. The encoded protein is CASSQGTGQGRYEQYF.

The CDR3 loop reads CASSVATGYTF. DNA for the CDR3: TGTGCCAGCAGTGTCGCGACTGGCTACACCTTC. The rearrangement joins TRBV6-1 to TRBJ1-2, with unresolved D. Germline V CDR1 and CDR2: MNHNS, SASEGT. The CDR3 sequence is 11 residues long. Trimming cost V 4 bases and J 7 bases, with 7 bases left between them.

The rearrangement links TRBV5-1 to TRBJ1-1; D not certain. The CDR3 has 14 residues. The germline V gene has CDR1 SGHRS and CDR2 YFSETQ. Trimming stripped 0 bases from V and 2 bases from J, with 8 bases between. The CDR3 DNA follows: TGCGCCAGCAGCTTGGACAGTCTAAACACTGAAGCTTTCTTT. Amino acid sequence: CASSLDSLNTEAFF.

The CDR3 here is CASSLTGTGSIGYTF. The CDR3 bases are TGTGCCAGCAGCTTAACAGGGACAGGGTCGATCGGCTACACCTTC. The chain combines TRBV7-3 with TRBJ1-2; 9 bases are shared with TRBD1. Unmatched junction bases numbered 7, after V lost 0 bases and J lost 8 bases. Germline V CDR1 and CDR2: SGHTA, FQGTGA. The CDR3 is made up of 15 amino acids.

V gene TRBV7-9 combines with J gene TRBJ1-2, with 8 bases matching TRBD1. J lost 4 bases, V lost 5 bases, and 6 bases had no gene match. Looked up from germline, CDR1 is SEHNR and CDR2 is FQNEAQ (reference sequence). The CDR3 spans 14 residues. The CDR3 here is CASSPSGGTYGYTF. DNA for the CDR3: TGTGCCAGCAGCCCTTCAGGGGGCACCTATGGCTACACCTTC. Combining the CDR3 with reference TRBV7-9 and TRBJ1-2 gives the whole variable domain DTGVSQNPRHKITKRGQNVTFRCDPISEHNRLYWYRQTLGQGPEFLTYFQNEAQLEKSRLLSDRFSAERPKGSFSTLEIQRTEQGDSAMYLCASSPSGGTYGYTFGSGTRLTVV.

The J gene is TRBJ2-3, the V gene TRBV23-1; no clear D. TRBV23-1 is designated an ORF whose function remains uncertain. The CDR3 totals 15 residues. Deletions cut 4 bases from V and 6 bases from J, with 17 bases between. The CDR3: CASSRLGPHIDTQYF. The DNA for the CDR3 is TGCGCCAGCAGTCGCCTCGGACCGCACATCGATACGCAGTATTTT.

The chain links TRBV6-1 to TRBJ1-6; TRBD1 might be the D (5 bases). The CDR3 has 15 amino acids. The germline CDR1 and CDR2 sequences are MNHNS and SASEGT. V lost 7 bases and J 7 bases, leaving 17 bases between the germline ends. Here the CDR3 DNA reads TGTGCCAGCATTACCGGGACCCTGCCGAATTCACCCCTCCACTTT. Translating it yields CASITGTLPNSPLHF.

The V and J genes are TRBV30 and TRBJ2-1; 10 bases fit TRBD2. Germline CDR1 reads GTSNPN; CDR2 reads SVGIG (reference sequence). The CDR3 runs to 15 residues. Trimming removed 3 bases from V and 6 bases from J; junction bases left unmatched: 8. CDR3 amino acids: CAWREPAGGVNEQFF. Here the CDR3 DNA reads TGTGCCTGGAGGGAGCCAGCGGGGGGGGTCAATGAGCAGTTCTTC.

The CDR3 nucleotides read TGTGCCAGTACCGTCTCTGGGGCCAACGTCCTGACTTTC. Its translation: CASTVSGANVLTF. The chain joins TRBV19 to TRBJ2-6; no firm D call. Germline V gene data show CDR1 as LNHDA and CDR2 as SQIVND (reference sequence). The CDR3 length is 13 residues. V lost 7 bases to trimming and J lost 0 bases, with 4 bases between them.

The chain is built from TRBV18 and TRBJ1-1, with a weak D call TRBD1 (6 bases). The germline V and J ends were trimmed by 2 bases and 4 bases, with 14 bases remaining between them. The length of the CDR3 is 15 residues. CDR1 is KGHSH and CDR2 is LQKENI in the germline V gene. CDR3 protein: CASSPGGLGGTEAFF. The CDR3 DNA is TGTGCCAGCTCACCAGGGGGGCTGGGGGGCACTGAAGCTTTCTTT. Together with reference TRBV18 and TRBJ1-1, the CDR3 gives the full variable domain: NAGVMQNPRHLVRRRGQEARLRCSPMKGHSHVYWYRQLPEEGLKFMVYLQKENIIDESGMPKERFSAEFPKEGPSILRIQQVVRGDSAAYFCASSPGGLGGTEAFFGQGTRLTVV.

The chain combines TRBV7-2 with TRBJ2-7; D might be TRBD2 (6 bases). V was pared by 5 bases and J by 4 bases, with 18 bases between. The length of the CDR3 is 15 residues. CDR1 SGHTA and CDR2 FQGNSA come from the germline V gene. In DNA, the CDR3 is TGTGCCAGCAGCGTCCAGCCCATGAGCGGGTACGAGCAGTACTTC. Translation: CASSVQPMSGYEQYF.

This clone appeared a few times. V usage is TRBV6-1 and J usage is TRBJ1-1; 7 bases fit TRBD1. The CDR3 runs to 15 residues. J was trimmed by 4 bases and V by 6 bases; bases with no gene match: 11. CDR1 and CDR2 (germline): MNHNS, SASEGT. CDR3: CASRSGQPSGTEAFF. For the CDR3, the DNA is TGTGCCAGCAGGTCGGGACAGCCAAGCGGCACTGAAGCTTTCTTT.

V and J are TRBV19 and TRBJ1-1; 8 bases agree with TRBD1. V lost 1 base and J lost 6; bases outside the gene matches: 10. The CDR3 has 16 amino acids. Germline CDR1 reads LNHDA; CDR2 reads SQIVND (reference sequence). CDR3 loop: CASSIVGRAGGPEAFF. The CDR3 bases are TGTGCCAGTAGTATAGTAGGTCGGGCAGGGGGCCCTGAAGCTTTCTTT.

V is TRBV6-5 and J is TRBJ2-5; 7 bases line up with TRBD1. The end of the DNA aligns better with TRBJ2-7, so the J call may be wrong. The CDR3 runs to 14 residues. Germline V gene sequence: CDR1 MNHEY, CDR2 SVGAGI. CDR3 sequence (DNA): TGTGCCAGCAGTTACTCCGGGACAGTCTACGAGCAGTACTTC. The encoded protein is CASSYSGTVYEQYF.

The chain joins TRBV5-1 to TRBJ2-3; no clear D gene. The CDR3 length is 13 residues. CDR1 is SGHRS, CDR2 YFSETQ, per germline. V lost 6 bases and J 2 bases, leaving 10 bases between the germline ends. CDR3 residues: CASTTPPTDTQYF. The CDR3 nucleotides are TGCGCCAGCACCACCCCCCCCACAGATACGCAGTATTTT. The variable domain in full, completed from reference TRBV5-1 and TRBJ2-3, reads KAGVTQTPRYLIKTRGQQVTLSCSPISGHRSVSWYQQTPGQGLQFLFEYFSETQRNKGNFPGRFSGRQFSNSRSEMNVSTLELGDSALYLCASTTPPTDTQYFGPGTRLTVL.

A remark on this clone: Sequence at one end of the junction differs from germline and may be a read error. The CDR3 here is CASNQVGERNTIYF. CDR3 nucleotide sequence: TGTGCCAGCAACCAAGTCGGGGAACGAAACACCATATATTTT. The rearrangement links TRBV14 to TRBJ1-3, with D hard to call. Per germline, CDR1 SGHDN and CDR2 FVKESK. The CDR3 spans 14 residues.

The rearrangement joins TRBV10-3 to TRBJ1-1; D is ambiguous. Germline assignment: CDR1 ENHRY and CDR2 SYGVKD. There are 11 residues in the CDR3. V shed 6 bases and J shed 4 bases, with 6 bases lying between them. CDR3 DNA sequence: TGTGCCATCAGAGGGTCCACTGAAGCTTTCTTT. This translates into CAIRGSTEAFF.

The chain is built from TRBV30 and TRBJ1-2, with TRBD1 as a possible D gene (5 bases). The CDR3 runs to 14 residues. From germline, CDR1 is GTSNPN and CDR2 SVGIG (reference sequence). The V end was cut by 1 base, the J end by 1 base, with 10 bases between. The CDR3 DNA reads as TGTGCCTGGAGTGGAGGACACCGTAACTATGGCTACACCTTC. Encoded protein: CAWSGGHRNYGYTF.